The TCR beta chain described here comes from a study of OX40 agonist ivuxolimab in advanced cancers. Study-wide background: Dose-escalation subjects each had hepatocellular carcinoma, melanoma, renal cell or head and neck cancer. From roughly 23 to 90 years was the age range, with a mean of around 60 years, and approximately 80% were male.

Profiled with immunoSEQ multiplex PCR; TCRdb holds only in-frame clones, not every one. This table holds about 20,000 clones, just over 90% found once. The origin of this receptor is an adult with an advanced solid tumor such as melanoma, head and neck, liver or kidney cancer. The material was CD4+ or CD8+ T cells sorted from blood, obtained in a trial of the OX40 agonist ivuxolimab.

The CDR3 DNA sequence: TGTGCCAGCACCACACTCGGCAGCCTCTACAATGAGCAGTTCTTC. Protein sequence: CASTTLGSLYNEQFF. This rearrangement joins TRBV5-6 to TRBJ2-1; D unresolved. Germline V CDR1 and CDR2: SGHDT, YYEEEE. This CDR3 has 15 residues. The V and J ends lost 6 bases and 3 bases respectively, with 16 bases between them.